The clone carrying this T cell receptor (beta chain) was detected a few times. Antigen specificity is unknown. The authors reverse transcribed all of the isolated RNA, so sequencing captured expressed TCRB transcripts. Using immunoSEQ multiplex PCR, the repertoire was profiled, and TCRdb retains in-frame clones only, with some absent. The profile shows 150,000 to 170,000 clones, 10% to 13% of them singletons. The ends lost 2 bases at V and 9 bases at J; junction bases unmatched: 8. The CDR3 sequence is 15 residues long. The germline V gene encodes CDR1 MDHEN and CDR2 SYDVKM. This sample is drawn from a study of beta chain features in type 1 diabetes. General observations from the study: Type 1 diabetes patients had TCRB CDR3s that were shorter (moderately but significantly so) in all four CD4+ subsets. When VDJ junctions were examined, type 1 diabetes patients showed fewer insertions and more deletions.

This chain connects TRBV28 to TRBJ2-1, with 9 bases aligning to TRBD2. Sequenced input: central memory CD4+ T cells from blood. This receptor was obtained from a man younger than 45 with type 1 diabetes. CDR3 coding DNA: TGTGCCAGCAGTTTACCAAGGACTAGCGTCCGTGAGCAGTTCTTC. This translates into CASSLPRTSVREQFF.